Below, 5 T cell receptor beta chains from the same sample are listed, as sequenced in a study of response to subunit inactivated influenza vaccine. TCRdb reanalysed the RT-PCR reads using MiXCR and keeps one entry per CDR3 protein. The data show hundreds of thousands of distinct CDR3 sequences, with 14% seen just once and 6.5% to 8% held by the top ten. Specimen: PBMCs from blood, collected less than 15 days before vaccination. The receptors were gathered from a man between 45 and 60 years old who received an inactivated influenza vaccine.

The chain uses TRBV18 and TRBJ2-7; 9 positions match TRBD1. Trimming took 0 bases from V and 1 from J; bases not matched to a gene: 7. This CDR3 is 17 amino acids long. Looked up from germline, CDR1 is KGHSH and CDR2 is LQKENI. The CDR3 sequence: CASSPPRGQGKSYEQYF. CDR3 DNA: TGTGCCAGCTCACCACCGCGGGGACAGGGCAAATCCTACGAGCAGTACTTC.

The rearrangement links TRBV3-1 to TRBJ2-7, with D possibly matching TRBD2 (6 bases). The germline V gene encodes CDR1 LGHDT and CDR2 YNNKEL (reference sequence). The CDR3 is 11 residues long. Trimming took off 2 bases at V and 12 bases at J, with 11 bases between the two ends. The CDR3, as DNA: TGTGCCAGCAGCCAAACCGGGACTCCGTACTTC. Amino acids: CASSQTGTPYF.

This clonotype was seen a handful of times. The V gene is TRBV5-1, the J gene TRBJ2-5, with 10 bases matching TRBD2. V trimming: 1 base; J trimming: 4 bases; junction bases outside the gene matches: 10. Germline V lookup: CDR1 SGHRS, CDR2 YFSETQ. This CDR3 has 17 amino acids. CDR3 bases: TGCGCCAGCAGCTTGCTGGGTAGCGGGAGGTACGGAGAGACCCAGTACTTC. Protein: CASSLLGSGRYGETQYF. Full variable domain (missing parts from reference TRBV5-1 and TRBJ2-5): KAGVTQTPRYLIKTRGQQVTLSCSPISGHRSVSWYQQTPGQGLQFLFEYFSETQRNKGNFPGRFSGRQFSNSRSEMNVSTLELGDSALYLCASSLLGSGRYGETQYFGPGTRLLVL.

The gene calls are TRBV24-1 and TRBJ2-3; D is possibly TRBD1 or TRBD2 (6 bases each). The CDR3 extends over 21 amino acids. CDR1 is KGHDR and CDR2 is SFDVKD in the germline V gene. The V and J ends lost 7 bases and 4 bases respectively, with 35 bases between them. This CDR3 reads CATRGTSWGDTPAFGPDTQYF. CDR3 DNA sequence: TGTGCCACCAGAGGTACAAGTTGGGGGGACACCCCTGCCTTTGGGCCAGATACGCAGTATTTT.

This clonotype has only a few counts. The V and J genes are TRBV6-2 or TRBV6-3 and TRBJ1-5, with a possible D match to TRBD1 (5 bases). CDR1 and CDR2 (germline): MNHEY, SVGEGT. V was clipped by 9 bases and J by 0 bases, with 9 bases between them. The CDR3 spans 13 residues. The CDR3 DNA follows: TGTGCCAGTGGGACGGTTAGCAATCAGCCCCAGCATTTT. Translation: CASGTVSNQPQHF.